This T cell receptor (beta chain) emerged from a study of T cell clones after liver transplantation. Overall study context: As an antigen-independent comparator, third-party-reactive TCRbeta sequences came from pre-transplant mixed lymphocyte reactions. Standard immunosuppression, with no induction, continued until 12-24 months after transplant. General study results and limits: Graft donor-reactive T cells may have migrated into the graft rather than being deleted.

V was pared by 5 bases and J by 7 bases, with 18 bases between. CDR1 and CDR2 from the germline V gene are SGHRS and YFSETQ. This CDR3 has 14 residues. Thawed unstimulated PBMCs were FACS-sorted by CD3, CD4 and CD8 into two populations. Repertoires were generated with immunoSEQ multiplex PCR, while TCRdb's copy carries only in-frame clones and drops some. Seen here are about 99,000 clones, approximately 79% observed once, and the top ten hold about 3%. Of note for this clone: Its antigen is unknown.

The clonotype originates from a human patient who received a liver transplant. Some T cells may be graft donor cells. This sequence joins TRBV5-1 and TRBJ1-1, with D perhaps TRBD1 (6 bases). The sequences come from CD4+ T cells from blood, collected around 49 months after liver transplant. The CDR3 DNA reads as TGCGCCAGCAGGACAACCGGGGACATGGGTGAAGCTTTCTTT. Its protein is CASRTTGDMGEAFF.